One TCR beta chain is described in this entry. The antigen is undetermined. The data belong to a study of T cell responses to AZD1222 COVID-19 vaccine. Trimming cost V 5 bases and J 0 bases, with 14 bases left between them. The germline V gene encodes CDR1 SGHRS and CDR2 YFSETQ. The CDR3 spans 15 residues. Findings of the study overall: Spike regions recognized by vaccine-associated CD4 TCRs spanned the protein, led by 160-218 and 743-854. Researchers took repertoire samples only after the peak T cell response had come.

This table comes from immunoSEQ multiplex PCR, and its TCRdb copy is limited to in-frame clones, with some not included. This sample has some 150,000 clones; around 90% occur once, and the top ten carry about 3%. Sequencing was performed on peripheral blood, taken on day 0 of MenACWY control vaccination. The TCR sequence derives from an adult in good health. The gene calls are TRBV5-1 and TRBJ1-2; D is perhaps TRBD1 (5 bases). The CDR3 DNA reads as TGCGCCAGCAGGGGGGGGACGGCTTCTAACTATGGCTACACCTTC. Translating gives CASRGGTASNYGYTF.